Listed below are T cell receptor beta chains from one sample, sequenced in a study of shared clonotypes between healthy human individuals. The method was immunoSEQ multiplex PCR; TCRdb's version includes in-frame clones alone and lacks a portion of them. The sample has roughly 330,000 clones, less than 85% seen once. Sample: memory CD4+ T cells sorted from blood. These receptors were obtained from a man aged 30 to 45 in good health. Each CDR3 is given with its conserved first and last residue. The D gene is left open where the match is weak. Clone size, where shown, is once, few, many, or a class for clones that have expanded.

j_call v_call d_call clone_size cdr3_nt cdr3_aa
TRBJ1-3 TRBV4-3 NA once TGCGCCAGCAGCCAAGAGGCAGTACTCTCTGGAAACACCATATATTTT CASSQEAVLSGNTIYF
TRBJ2-3 TRBV6-4 NA NA TGTGCCAGCAGTGGAAGCGGCACAGATACGCAGTATTTT CASSGSGTDTQYF
TRBJ2-7 TRBV12-5 TRBD1 NA TGTGCTAGTGGTTTAGAGACAGGGACCAACTACGAGCAGTACTTC CASGLETGTNYEQYF
TRBJ2-3 TRBV10-3 TRBD1 NA TGTGCCATCCGGCCCGGGACAGGGACAGATACGCAGTATTTT CAIRPGTGTDTQYF
TRBJ2-7 TRBV5-1 TRBD1 NA TGCGCCAGCAGCCTACAGGGGGCGCCCTACGAGCAGTACTTC CASSLQGAPYEQYF
TRBJ2-5 TRBV29-1 TRBD2 NA TGCAGCGGTAGAGCGGGACAAGAGACCCAGTACTTC CSGRAGQETQYF
TRBJ1-5 TRBV6-5 NA NA TGTGCCAGCAGTTCCCTGGGACCCGCGCAGCCCCAGCATTTT CASSSLGPAQPQHF
TRBJ2-5 TRBV7-2 NA NA TGTGCCAGCAGCTTAAGTCGACGGGAGACCCAGTACTTC CASSLSRRETQYF
TRBJ2-7 TRBV7-2 NA NA TGTGCCAGCAGCTTAGTCTCATCCTACGAGCAGTACTTC CASSLVSSYEQYF
TRBJ2-7 TRBV10-3 TRBD2 NA TGTGCCACCGCTGGGACTAGCGGGAGACTCGAGCAGTACTTC CATAGTSGRLEQYF
TRBJ1-4 TRBV30 NA NA TGTGCCTGGAGTGCGTCCAGCCATAATGAAAAACTGTTTTTT CAWSASSHNEKLFF
TRBJ1-5 TRBV28 NA NA TGTGCCAGCAGTAGAGGGCAGCCCCAGCATTTT CASSRGQPQHF
TRBJ2-1 TRBV6-1 NA many TGTGCCAGCAGTCTTGGCGGGACGGTTGGTGAGCAGTTCTTC CASSLGGTVGEQFF
TRBJ2-1 TRBV25-1 NA NA TGTGCCAGCAGTGAAACTCCGCTCAGCGGACGTAATGAGCAGTTCTTC CASSETPLSGRNEQFF
TRBJ2-2 TRBV7-9 TRBD1 NA TGTGCCAGCAGCCTGGACAGGACCGGGGAGCTGTTTTTT CASSLDRTGELFF
TRBJ2-3 TRBV27 NA NA TGTGCCAGCAGTTTTAGTGGCACAGATACGCAGTATTTT CASSFSGTDTQYF